These T cell receptor beta chains were read from a single sample in a study of blood T cell repertoires in COVID-19. The assay was immunoSEQ multiplex PCR, and TCRdb's table has in-frame clones only and misses some. Here the sample spans a few hundred thousand clones, 85% to 90% being singletons. Sequencing was carried out using PBMCs or T cells enriched from blood (not recorded which). The source is a man in his forties or fifties who had recovered from COVID-19. The conserved cysteine and the conserved F or W are not part of the CDR3 here.

CDR3 protein	V gene
ASSQGLAGGTETQY	TRBV3-1/TRBV3-2
ASSQAITGGANSPLH	TRBV4-1
ASSLDGTAMGYT	TRBV7-9
ASTLWGGGYT	TRBV5-6
ASSLSDSFSYGYT	TRBV7-8
ASRGREDEGLPASGTEAF	TRBV21-1
ATSRDAGSNQPQH	TRBV15
ASSLRGRTEAF	TRBV7-2
ASSLGGTTEAF	TRBV28
ASTTRIAGDGYT	TRBV5-1
ASSEEGGTGGAWQPQH	TRBV2
ASRKTGNTEAF	TRBV6-5
ASSFGTGNTGELF	TRBV5-1
ATTVSTGYEQY	TRBV6-6
ASSQLQGNTEAF	TRBV18
ASSLVEREEEQY	TRBV5-1
ASSETTGTDTQY	TRBV2
SASIGGIEQF	TRBV20-1
ASSSRDRGNEKLF	TRBV5-4
AISANYNEQF	TRBV28